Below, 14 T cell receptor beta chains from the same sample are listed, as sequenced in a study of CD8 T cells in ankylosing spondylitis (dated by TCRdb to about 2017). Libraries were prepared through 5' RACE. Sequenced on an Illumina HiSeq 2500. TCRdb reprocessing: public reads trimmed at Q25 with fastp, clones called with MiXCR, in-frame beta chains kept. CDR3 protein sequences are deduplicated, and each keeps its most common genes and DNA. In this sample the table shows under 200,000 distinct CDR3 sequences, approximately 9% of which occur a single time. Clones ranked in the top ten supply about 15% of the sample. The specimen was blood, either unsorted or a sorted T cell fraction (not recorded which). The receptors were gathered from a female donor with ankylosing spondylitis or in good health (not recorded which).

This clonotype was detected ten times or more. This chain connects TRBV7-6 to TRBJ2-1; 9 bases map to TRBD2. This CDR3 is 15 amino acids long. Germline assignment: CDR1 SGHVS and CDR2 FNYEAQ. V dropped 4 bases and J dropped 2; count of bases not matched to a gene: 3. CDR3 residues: CASSSGLAAYNEQFF. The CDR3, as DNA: TGTGCCAGCAGCTCGGGACTAGCAGCCTACAATGAGCAGTTCTTC.

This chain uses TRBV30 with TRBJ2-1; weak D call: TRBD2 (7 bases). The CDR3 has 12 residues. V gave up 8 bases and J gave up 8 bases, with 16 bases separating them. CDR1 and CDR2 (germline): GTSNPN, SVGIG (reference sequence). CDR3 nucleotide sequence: TGTGCCGGGGGGGGCGACGGCCATGAGCAGTTCTTC. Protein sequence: CAGGGDGHEQFF.

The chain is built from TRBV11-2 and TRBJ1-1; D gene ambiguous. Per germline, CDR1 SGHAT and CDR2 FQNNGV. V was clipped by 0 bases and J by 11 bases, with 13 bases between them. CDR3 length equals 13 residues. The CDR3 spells CASSLDWANKAFF. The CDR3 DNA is TGTGCCAGCAGCTTAGATTGGGCAAACAAGGCTTTCTTT. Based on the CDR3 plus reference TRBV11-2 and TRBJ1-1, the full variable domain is EAGVAQSPRYKIIEKRQSVAFWCNPISGHATLYWYQQILGQGPKLLIQFQNNGVVDDSQLPKDRFSAERLKGVDSTLKIQPAKLEDSAVYLCASSLDWANKAFFGQGTRLTVV.

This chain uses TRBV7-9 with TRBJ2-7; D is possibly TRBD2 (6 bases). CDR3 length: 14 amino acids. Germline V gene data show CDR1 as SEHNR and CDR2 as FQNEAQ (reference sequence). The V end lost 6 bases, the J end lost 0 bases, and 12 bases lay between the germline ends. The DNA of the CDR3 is TGTGCCAGCAGTTCGGGGGACGACTCCTACGAGCAGTACTTC. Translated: CASSSGDDSYEQYF.

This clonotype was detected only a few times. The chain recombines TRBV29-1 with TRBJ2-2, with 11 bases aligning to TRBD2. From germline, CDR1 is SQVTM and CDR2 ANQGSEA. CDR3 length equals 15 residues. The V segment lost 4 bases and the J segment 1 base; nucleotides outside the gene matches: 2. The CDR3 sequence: CSVGLAGLNTGELFF. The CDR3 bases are TGCAGCGTTGGACTAGCGGGGCTGAACACCGGGGAGCTGTTTTTT.

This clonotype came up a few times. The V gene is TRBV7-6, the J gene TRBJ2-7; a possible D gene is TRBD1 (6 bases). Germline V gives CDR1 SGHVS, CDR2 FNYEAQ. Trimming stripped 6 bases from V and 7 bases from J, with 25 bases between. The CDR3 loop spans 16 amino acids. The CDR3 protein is CASSPNGYRDSAEQYF. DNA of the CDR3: TGTGCCAGCAGTCCCAACGGGTACAGGGATTCGGCGGAGCAGTACTTC.

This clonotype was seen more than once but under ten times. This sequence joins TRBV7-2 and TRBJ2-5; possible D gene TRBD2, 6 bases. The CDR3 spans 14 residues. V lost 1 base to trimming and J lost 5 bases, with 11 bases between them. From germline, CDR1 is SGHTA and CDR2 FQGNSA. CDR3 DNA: TGTGCCAGCAGCTTAGATCCTAGCGAGGAGACCCAGTACTTC. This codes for CASSLDPSEETQYF.

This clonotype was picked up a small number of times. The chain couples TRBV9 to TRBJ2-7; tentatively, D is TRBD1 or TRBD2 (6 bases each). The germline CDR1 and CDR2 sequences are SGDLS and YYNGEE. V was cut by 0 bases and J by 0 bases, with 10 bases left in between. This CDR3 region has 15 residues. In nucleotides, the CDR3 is TGTGCCAGCAGCGTAGGAGGGGGAGGCTCCTACGAGCAGTACTTC. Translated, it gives CASSVGGGGSYEQYF. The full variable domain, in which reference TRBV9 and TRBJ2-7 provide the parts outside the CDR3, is DSGVTQTPKHLITATGQRVTLRCSPRSGDLSVYWYQQSLDQGLQFLIQYYNGEERAKGNILERFSAQQFPDLHSELNLSSLELGDSALYFCASSVGGGGSYEQYFGPGTRLTVT.

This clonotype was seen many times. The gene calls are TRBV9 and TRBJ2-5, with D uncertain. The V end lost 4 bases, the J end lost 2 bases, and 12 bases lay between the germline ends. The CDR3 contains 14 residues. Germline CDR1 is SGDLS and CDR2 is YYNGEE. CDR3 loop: CASSPRQEQETQYF. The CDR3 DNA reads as TGTGCCAGCAGCCCCCGACAAGAGCAAGAGACCCAGTACTTC.

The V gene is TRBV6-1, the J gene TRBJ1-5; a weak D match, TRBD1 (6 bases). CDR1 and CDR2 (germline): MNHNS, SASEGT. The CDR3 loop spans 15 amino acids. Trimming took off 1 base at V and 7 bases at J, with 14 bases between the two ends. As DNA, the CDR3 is TGTGCCAGCAGTGAAGATTGGCCAGGGGTGCAGCCCCAGCATTTT. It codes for CASSEDWPGVQPQHF.

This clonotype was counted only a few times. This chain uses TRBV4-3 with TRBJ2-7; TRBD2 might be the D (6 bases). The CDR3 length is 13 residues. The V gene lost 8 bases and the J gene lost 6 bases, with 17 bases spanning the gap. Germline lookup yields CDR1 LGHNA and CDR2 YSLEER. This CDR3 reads CASAYTGGGEQYF. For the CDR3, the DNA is TGCGCCAGCGCCTACACCGGGGGAGGCGAGCAGTACTTC.

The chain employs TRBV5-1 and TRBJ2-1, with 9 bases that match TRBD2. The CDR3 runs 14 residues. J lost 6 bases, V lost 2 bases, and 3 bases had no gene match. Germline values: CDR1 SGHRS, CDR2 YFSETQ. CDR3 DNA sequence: TGCGCCAGCAGCTTAGGAGCGGGAGGCAATGAGCAGTTCTTC. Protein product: CASSLGAGGNEQFF.

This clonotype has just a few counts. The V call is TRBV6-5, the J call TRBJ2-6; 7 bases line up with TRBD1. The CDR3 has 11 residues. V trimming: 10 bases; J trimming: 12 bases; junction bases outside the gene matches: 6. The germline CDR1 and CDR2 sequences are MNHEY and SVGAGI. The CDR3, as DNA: TGTGCCACCCAATCAGGGGGCGTCCTGACTTTC. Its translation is CATQSGGVLTF.

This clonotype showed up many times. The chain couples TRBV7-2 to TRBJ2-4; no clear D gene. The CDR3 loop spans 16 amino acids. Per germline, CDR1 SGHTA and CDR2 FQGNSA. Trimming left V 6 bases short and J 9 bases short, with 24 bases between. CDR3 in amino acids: CASSKIATGNGGIQYF. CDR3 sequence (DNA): TGTGCCAGCAGTAAAATAGCTACTGGGAATGGTGGCATTCAGTACTTC.